One and the same sample provided the 28 T cell receptor beta chains below, sequenced in a study of blood T cells in healthy people across ages. For the second PCR, which ran for roughly 7 to 11 cycles, a sample-barcoded 5' primer and a J-beta primer mix were used. In TCRdb, the 5' RACE reads were re-called with MiXCR into one record per CDR3 protein. The data contain 1,500,000 or so distinct CDR3 sequences, less than 45% of them singletons. Sequencing used blood. Every receptor here comes from a young woman in good health.

The chain recombines TRBV28 with TRBJ1-1, with a possible D match to TRBD1 (6 bases). V was trimmed by 6 bases and J by 9 bases, leaving 14 bases between them. The germline V gene has CDR1 MDHEN and CDR2 SYDVKM. The CDR3 runs to 12 residues. CDR3 in DNA: TGTGCCAGCAGCTCCGGGACAACCAAAGCTTTCTTT. Its translation: CASSSGTTKAFF. Combining the CDR3 with reference TRBV28 and TRBJ1-1 gives the whole variable domain DVKVTQSSRYLVKRTGEKVFLECVQDMDHENMFWYRQDPGLGLRLIYFSYDVKMKEKGDIPEGYSVSREKKERFSLILESASTNQTSMYLCASSSGTTKAFFGQGTRLTVV.

This clonotype has a handful of counts. The chain combines TRBV28 with TRBJ2-7; 9 bases line up with TRBD1. Per germline, CDR1 MDHEN and CDR2 SYDVKM. The CDR3 loop spans 14 amino acids. With V trimmed by 6 bases and J by 2 bases, 5 bases remained unmatched. In DNA form, the CDR3 reads TGTGCCAGCAGGAGGGACAGGGTAGCCTACGAGCAGTACTTC. It specifies CASRRDRVAYEQYF. Drawing the rest from reference TRBV28 and TRBJ2-7, the complete variable domain is DVKVTQSSRYLVKRTGEKVFLECVQDMDHENMFWYRQDPGLGLRLIYFSYDVKMKEKGDIPEGYSVSREKKERFSLILESASTNQTSMYLCASRRDRVAYEQYFGPGTRLTVT.

This chain joins TRBV6-2 or TRBV6-3 and TRBJ2-7; D remains unclear. The V and J ends lost 2 bases and 7 bases respectively, with 9 bases between them. Germline CDR1 and CDR2: MNHEY and SVGEGT. The CDR3 runs to 12 residues. CDR3 sequence reads: CASSYLTEEQYF. CDR3 nucleotides: TGTGCCAGCAGTTACCTAACCGAGGAGCAGTACTTC.

This clonotype was detected only a few times. V usage is TRBV3-1 and J usage is TRBJ1-1; tentative D call: TRBD1 (5 bases). Between the trimmed V and J ends, which lost 4 bases and 10 bases, there was a span of 16 bases. CDR1 is LGHDT, CDR2 YNNKEL, per germline (reference sequence). This CDR3 is built from 13 residues. The CDR3 bases are TGTGCCAGCAGCCTAAATCAGGGTCGGGGAGCTTTCTTT. It encodes CASSLNQGRGAFF.

The chain employs TRBV4-1 and TRBJ2-4; D is unresolved. The CDR3 consists of 17 residues. CDR1 and CDR2 (germline): MGHRA, YSYEKL. Trimming took off 4 bases at V and 7 bases at J, with 23 bases between the two ends. CDR3 sequence reads: CASSPTNFRAVSNIQYF. Here the CDR3 DNA reads TGCGCCAGCAGCCCAACGAATTTCCGGGCCGTAAGTAACATTCAGTACTTC.

The chain is built from TRBV6-2 or TRBV6-3 and TRBJ2-1, with D tentatively TRBD2 (6 bases). Trimming shortened V by 0 bases and J by 9 bases, and 21 bases separated the two germline ends. Germline V CDR1 and CDR2: MNHEY, SVGEGT. The CDR3 extends over 17 amino acids. CDR3 residues: CASSYSAGLPVWSEQFF. CDR3 sequence (DNA): TGTGCCAGCAGTTACTCGGCGGGACTGCCAGTATGGAGTGAGCAGTTCTTC.

The rearrangement uses TRBV10-3 and TRBJ1-1, with D perhaps matching TRBD1 (6 bases). The ends were cut back, 3 bases at V and 1 base at J, with 12 bases in the middle. CDR1 is ENHRY and CDR2 is SYGVKD in the germline V gene. There are 15 residues in the CDR3. CDR3 bases: TGTGCCATCAGTGACCAGGGGACTTCGAACACTGAAGCTTTCTTT. Its protein is CAISDQGTSNTEAFF.

This clonotype has only a few counts. The chain combines TRBV4-3 with TRBJ2-3; 9 nucleotides align to TRBD2. This CDR3 spans 16 amino acids. The germline V gene has CDR1 LGHNA and CDR2 YSLEER. J gave up 1 base and V 0 bases, and 2 bases lay outside the gene matches. The CDR3 DNA reads TGCGCCAGCAGCCAAGAGGGCGGGAGGGGCACAGATACGCAGTATTTT. It is translated as CASSQEGGRGTDTQYF.

This clonotype turned up a few times. This chain uses TRBV10-3 with TRBJ2-5, with D hard to call. This CDR3 has 15 amino acids. V gave up 0 bases and J gave up 0 bases, with 8 bases separating them. The germline CDR1 and CDR2 sequences are ENHRY and SYGVKD. CDR3 nucleotide sequence: TGTGCCATCAGTGAGTCTGGCTACAACCAAGAGACCCAGTACTTC. Translating gives CAISESGYNQETQYF.

This chain joins TRBV7-2 and TRBJ1-2, with D possibly matching TRBD1 (6 bases). The CDR3 contains 12 residues. Germline values: CDR1 SGHTA, CDR2 FQGNSA. Trimming shortened V by 7 bases and J by 5 bases, and 11 bases separated the two germline ends. CDR3 DNA: TGTGCCAGCAACCTACAGGGATATGGCTACACCTTC. This translates into CASNLQGYGYTF.

This rearrangement joins TRBV20-1 to TRBJ2-7; no definite D call. The DNA end favors TRBJ2-5, so the J call may be wrong. From germline, CDR1 is DFQATT and CDR2 SNEGSKA (reference sequence). The CDR3 totals 15 residues. The CDR3 reads CSAIDRRHRQETQYF. The CDR3 DNA reads as TGCAGTGCCATAGATCGCAGACACCGACAAGAGACCCAGTACTTC.

This clonotype was seen only a few times. The chain is built from TRBV12-3 or TRBV12-4 and TRBJ1-2, with D possibly being TRBD1 (6 bases). This CDR3 is 15 amino acids long. The V and J ends lost 6 bases and 5 bases respectively, with 19 bases between them. CDR3 residues: CASSLGDGQHYGYTF. The CDR3 DNA sequence: TGTGCCAGCAGCTTGGGGGACGGACAGCATTATGGCTACACCTTC.

This chain joins TRBV11-2 and TRBJ1-2, with a possible D match to TRBD1 (5 bases). The V end was cut by 0 bases, the J end by 7 bases, with 12 bases between. CDR1 SGHAT and CDR2 FQNNGV come from the germline V gene. This CDR3 is 14 amino acids long. The CDR3 loop reads CASSLDKGAGGYTF. CDR3 bases: TGTGCCAGCAGCTTAGATAAAGGGGCTGGTGGCTACACCTTC. Supplemented by reference TRBV11-2 and TRBJ1-2, the full variable domain reads EAGVAQSPRYKIIEKRQSVAFWCNPISGHATLYWYQQILGQGPKLLIQFQNNGVVDDSQLPKDRFSAERLKGVDSTLKIQPAKLEDSAVYLCASSLDKGAGGYTFGSGTRLTVV.

The V gene is TRBV20-1, the J gene TRBJ1-1; possibly TRBD1 for D (5 bases). CDR1 is DFQATT and CDR2 is SNEGSKA in the germline V gene (reference sequence). This CDR3 is 13 amino acids long. Trimming pared 4 bases from V and 4 bases from J, leaving 13 bases between. For the CDR3, the DNA is TGCAGTGCTACACGGTTCGGGGGCACTGAAGCTTTCTTT. Translated: CSATRFGGTEAFF.

The J gene is TRBJ2-3, the V gene TRBV7-9; D unclear. This CDR3 has 14 residues. Trimming took 5 bases from V and 2 from J, leaving 11 bases between them. Per the germline V gene, CDR1 is SEHNR and CDR2 is FQNEAQ (reference sequence). The CDR3 DNA sequence: TGTGCCAGCAGCACCACCTTTTACACAGATACGCAGTATTTT. Translation gives CASSTTFYTDTQYF.

About this clonotype: At one boundary the junction diverges from the germline segment, which might be a read error. This sequence joins TRBV6-6 and TRBJ1-1; 8 bases match TRBD1. Germline assignment: CDR1 MNHNY and CDR2 SVGAGI (reference sequence). The CDR3 length is 14 residues. CDR3 sequence: CASSYSDREPEAFF. The CDR3 DNA reads TGTGCCAGCAGCTACTCGGACAGGGAACCTGAAGCTTTCTTT.

This clonotype was recorded a few times. The chain is built from TRBV24-1 and TRBJ2-3; 9 positions agree with TRBD2. Germline-derived CDR1 and CDR2 are KGHDR and SFDVKD. The V segment lost 4 bases and the J segment 6 bases; nucleotides outside the gene matches: 4. The CDR3 is 14 amino acids. CDR3 coding DNA: TGTGCCACCAGTGAACCTAGCGGGGAGGATACGCAGTATTTT. Its translation: CATSEPSGEDTQYF.

This rearrangement joins TRBV7-2 to TRBJ2-2; D is possibly TRBD1 (6 bases). The CDR3 loop spans 16 amino acids. Germline V gene lookup returns CDR1 SGHTA and CDR2 FQGNSA. Trimming took off 4 bases at V and 7 bases at J, with 19 bases between the two ends. In nucleotides, the CDR3 is TGTGCCAGCAGCTCCTGGACAGAACCAGCTAGCGGGGAGCTGTTTTTT. This codes for CASSSWTEPASGELFF.

This clonotype has more than one count but fewer than ten. This chain connects TRBV18 to TRBJ2-4, with D possibly matching TRBD2 (5 bases). CDR3 length: 15 amino acids. The ends were cut back, 2 bases at V and 2 bases at J, with 10 bases in the middle. Per the germline V gene, CDR1 is KGHSH and CDR2 is LQKENI. The CDR3 loop is CASSPMTGSKNIQYF. The CDR3 region has the DNA TGTGCCAGCTCACCAATGACGGGATCCAAAAACATTCAGTACTTC.

In nucleotides, the CDR3 is TGTGCCATCAGTGAGCCACAGGGGGCACCCCTGGCTAACTATGGCTACACCTTC. Its protein product is CAISEPQGAPLANYGYTF. The chain carries TRBV10-3 and TRBJ1-2; 9 nucleotides align to TRBD1. CDR3 size: 18 residues. The J segment lost 0 bases and the V segment lost 2 bases, leaving 10 bases of the junction unmatched. Per the germline V gene, CDR1 is ENHRY and CDR2 is SYGVKD.

This chain links TRBV9 with TRBJ1-2, with D possibly matching TRBD1 (5 bases). Trimming stripped 5 bases from V and 2 bases from J, with 13 bases between. CDR1 SGDLS and CDR2 YYNGEE come from the germline V gene. The CDR3 consists of 14 residues. CDR3 bases: TGTGCCAGCAGTCGTAGAACAGGAAACTATGGCTACACCTTC. This encodes CASSRRTGNYGYTF.

The rearrangement links TRBV2 to TRBJ2-2; 8 nucleotides match TRBD1. Trimming cost V 5 bases and J 0 bases; bases outside gene matches: 17. The CDR3 length is 20 residues. CDR1 and CDR2 from the germline V gene are SNHLY and FYNNEI. CDR3 amino acids: CASSKRGQGQVTANTGELFF. In DNA form, the CDR3 reads TGTGCCAGCAGTAAAAGGGGTCAGGGACAGGTTACGGCGAACACCGGGGAGCTGTTTTTT.

This chain links TRBV12-3 or TRBV12-4 with TRBJ2-7; no definite D call. The V end was cut by 4 bases, the J end by 12 bases, with 13 bases between. This CDR3 has 11 residues. CDR3 loop: CASSSGYGGYF. The CDR3 nucleotides are TGTGCCAGCAGTTCTGGGTACGGTGGGTACTTC.

CDR3 amino acids: CASSDEGESTIYF. The CDR3 DNA sequence: TGTGCCAGCAGTGACGAGGGTGAGAGTACCATATATTTT. V gene TRBV2 combines with J gene TRBJ1-3, with D unclear. Per the germline V gene, CDR1 is SNHLY and CDR2 is FYNNEI. V was cut by 3 bases and J by 10 bases, with 13 bases left in between. This CDR3 comprises 13 residues.

A remark on this clonotype: A much larger clone is a single base away; this may be a read error. The chain combines TRBV5-5 with TRBJ2-7, with 10 positions matching TRBD2. The CDR3 extends over 15 amino acids. Germline V lookup: CDR1 SGHKS, CDR2 YYEKEE (reference sequence). The V gene end was trimmed by 5 bases and the J gene end by 7 bases; junction bases not matched to a gene: 12. The CDR3 region is CASSSGTSDFNEQYF. The DNA of the CDR3 is TGTGCCAGCAGTTCGGGGACTAGCGATTTTAATGAGCAGTACTTC.

The rearrangement uses TRBV7-9 and TRBJ1-2, with D possibly being TRBD1 (5 bases). Germline V CDR1 and CDR2: SEHNR, FQNEAQ (reference sequence). The CDR3 runs 15 residues. The ends were cut back, 4 bases at V and 3 bases at J, with 15 bases in the middle. The CDR3 here is CASSSQGQPYYGYTF. In DNA, the CDR3 is TGTGCCAGCAGCTCTCAGGGCCAGCCATACTATGGCTACACCTTC.

In its sample, this clonotype was seen a few times. The chain employs TRBV5-1 and TRBJ2-1, with D tentatively TRBD1 (5 bases). Germline V gene lookup returns CDR1 SGHRS and CDR2 YFSETQ. The CDR3 spans 16 residues. Trimming removed 4 bases from V and 3 bases from J, with 17 bases in between. In nucleotides, the CDR3 is TGCGCCAGCAGCCTGAACTCTGGGGCGAACTACAATGAGCAGTTCTTC. Translated: CASSLNSGANYNEQFF.

This clonotype showed up just a few times. This chain uses TRBV11-2 with TRBJ2-3; either TRBD1 or TRBD2 may supply D (5 bases each). The CDR3 totals 15 residues. Germline V gene lookup returns CDR1 SGHAT and CDR2 FQNNGV. V was pared by 7 bases and J by 3 bases, with 17 bases between. In nucleotides, the CDR3 is TGTGCCAGCACCGACTGGGACGCCCTGACAGATACGCAGTATTTT. It translates to CASTDWDALTDTQYF.